The TCR beta chain described here comes from a study of beta chain features in type 1 diabetes. Overall study results and limits: HLA effects on TCRB rearrangement stayed unresolved here. TCRB repertoires of naive, central memory and Treg cells appeared more similar among patients than among healthy donors.

Note on this clone: Its antigen is still unknown.

cDNA synthesis used the whole RNA isolate, giving expressed TCRB sequences. Only in-frame clones appear in the TCRdb table, and some are missing; sequencing was by immunoSEQ multiplex PCR. The table lists 250,000 to 400,000 clones, 12% to 15% of them singletons. The sequenced sample consisted of central memory CD4+ T cells from blood. This sequence was found in a man aged 25 to 40 in good health.

The CDR3 DNA reads as TGCGCCAGTAGCGAGAGGACCACGAACACCGGGGAGCTGTTTTTT. Amino acid sequence: CASSERTTNTGELFF. The chain has TRBV5-1 and TRBJ2-2; tentatively, D is TRBD2 (5 bases). The CDR3 extends over 15 amino acids. V dropped 8 bases and J dropped 0 bases, with 14 bases sitting between them. Germline CDR1 reads SGHRS; CDR2 reads YFSETQ.